This TCR beta chain was captured by sequencing in a study of Tregs in tolerant kidney transplant recipients (dated by TCRdb to about 2019). With respect to the entire study: The study used TCRbeta sequencing to identify donor-specific regulatory T cells before combined kidney and bone marrow transplantation, then tracked those cells after transplant.

Beyond this particular receptor, the publication reports: Expanding Tregs with activated donor B cells appeared to identify the most biologically relevant and donor-specific TCRbeta repertoire. Donor-specific Treg expansion was found to exceed global Treg expansion in tolerant patients, suggesting antigen-driven rather than nonspecific expansion. Biological reproducibility was not directly addressed, though technical replication error appeared minimal. Because the study included only a small number of patients, the results must be confirmed in larger populations and under other immunosuppression protocols. PCR primers changed over time for some patients, so nucleotide-level comparison across those patients' samples was not possible.

This clone has just a few counts. Its recognized antigen is unknown. No qualities accompany the bases; no much larger clone lies one base away. The CDR3 holds 16 amino acids from the cysteine to the phenylalanine. The sequence is cut down to CDR3 DNA, 48 bases in frame from base 1. Germline trimming amounts to 3 bases on V and 1 base on J, with 5 as the count of junction bases outside the gene matches. CDR1 and CDR2 are read off the germline V gene as ENHRY and SYGVKD. Transplants used related donors with nonmyeloablative bone marrow transplantation; mixed chimerism was transient in the human trials. Unstimulated Tregs (CD4+CD25+CD127-), CD4+ non-Tregs (CD4+CD25-), CD4 and CD8 cells were FACS-sorted from thawed PBMCs. The patients were a handful of recipients of combined kidney and bone marrow transplants from the ITN036ST trial, and samples were available only for these trial subjects. Healthy control blood was processed by Ficoll density gradient to PBMCs and cryopreserved; patient PBMCs were collected before and after transplant.

For TCRbeta CDR3 sequencing, genomic DNA was extracted from sorted cells using the QIAGEN DNeasy Blood and Tissue Kit. Through immunoSEQ, high-throughput TCRbeta CDR3 sequencing was done commercially, including PCR amplification with internal controls and bias correction. The paper's data handling went like this. Unique productive TCRbeta sequences were defined by CDR3 nucleotide sequence when primers matched and otherwise by CDR3 amino acid sequence together with Vbeta and Jbeta genes. To correct sorting error, sequences shared between sorted populations at a frequency ratio of 2:1 or less were removed; the rest were assigned to the higher population. Donor-reactive sequences were defined as at least 5-fold expanded in CFSE-low cells versus unstimulated cells, with frequency of at least 0.01% in CFSE-low cells. Repertoire divergence was quantified by Jensen-Shannon divergence using the top 100 TCRbeta sequences ranked by frequency. For samples with multiple sequencing runs, sorting error was corrected in each run separately before the runs were combined. Drawn from immuneACCESS, this table holds only the in-frame rearrangements with V and J called that TCRdb kept. Clones are partly lost; checked studies trace under half to an unresolved V gene and leave the rest unexplained. V, J and clone size reflect that table, while D and trimming were determined from the DNA. This sample gives 84,000 or so clones in total; roughly 93% of them show up just once. The leading ten clones occupy roughly 1.5% of the sample.

This chain is built from TRBV10-3 and TRBJ1-3; 8 bases in the middle match TRBD1. The sequenced sample was CD4+ T cells from blood (PBMCs), obtained 12 months after the transplant. The receptor comes from a human patient who received a combined kidney and bone marrow transplant. In transplant recipients, some T cells may be of donor rather than host origin. CDR3 protein: CAISEQGGGSGNTIYF. The DNA sequence follows: TGTGCCATCAGTGAACAGGGGGGGGGTTCTGGAAACACCATATATTTT.